Sequencing of this T cell receptor beta chain was carried out in a study of blood T cell repertoires in COVID-19. In the study overall: The analysed material was cDNA or gDNA that came from T cells, B-cell-depleted T cells, or PBMCs.

CDR1 KGHDR and CDR2 SFDVKD come from the germline V gene. V lost 5 bases, J lost 6 bases, and 6 bases stayed unmatched. CDR3 length: 14 residues. Original processing methods: Using reference gene primer amplification, nucleated cell counts were estimated. The protocol was immunoSEQ multiplex PCR, while the TCRdb copy is restricted to in-frame clones and leaves out a portion. The D gene and trimming were derived from the DNA, and the V and J assignments and clone size from that table. The profile covers 200,000 to 250,000 clones, with about 90% appearing a single time and 1.5% taken by the ten largest.

The J gene is TRBJ2-1, the V gene TRBV24-1, with 7 bases aligning to TRBD1. The sequencing input was peripheral blood. The source is a man younger than 30 with active or convalescent COVID-19. CDR3 in DNA: TGTGCCACCAGTGTAGGGGACAGTTTCAATGAGCAGTTCTTC. Translated: CATSVGDSFNEQFF.